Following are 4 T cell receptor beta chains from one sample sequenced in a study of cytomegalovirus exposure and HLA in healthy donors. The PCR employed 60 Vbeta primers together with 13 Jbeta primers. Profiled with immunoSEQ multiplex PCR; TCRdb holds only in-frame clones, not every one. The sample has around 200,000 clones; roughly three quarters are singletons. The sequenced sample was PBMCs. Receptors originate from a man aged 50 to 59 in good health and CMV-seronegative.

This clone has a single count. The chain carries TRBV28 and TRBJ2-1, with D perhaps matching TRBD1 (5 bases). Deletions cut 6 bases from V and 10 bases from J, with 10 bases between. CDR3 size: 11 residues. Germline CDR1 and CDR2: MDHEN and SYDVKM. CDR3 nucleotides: TGTGCCAGCAGAGGGGATCGGGAGCAGTTCTTC. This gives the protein CASRGDREQFF.

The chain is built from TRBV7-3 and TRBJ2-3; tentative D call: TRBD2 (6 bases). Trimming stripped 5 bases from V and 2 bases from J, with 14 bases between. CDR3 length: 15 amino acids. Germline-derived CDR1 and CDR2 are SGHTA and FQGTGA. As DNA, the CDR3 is TGTGCCAGCAGCCTCGGGAGTCCCTCCACAGATACGCAGTATTTT. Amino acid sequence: CASSLGSPSTDTQYF.

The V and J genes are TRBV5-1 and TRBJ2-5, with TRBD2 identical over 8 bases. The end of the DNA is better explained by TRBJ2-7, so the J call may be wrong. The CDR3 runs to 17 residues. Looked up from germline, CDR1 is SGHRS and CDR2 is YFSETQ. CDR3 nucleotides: TGCGCCAGCAGCAGACACACTAGCGGAGAAAACTCCTACGAGCAGTACTTC. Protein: CASSRHTSGENSYEQYF.

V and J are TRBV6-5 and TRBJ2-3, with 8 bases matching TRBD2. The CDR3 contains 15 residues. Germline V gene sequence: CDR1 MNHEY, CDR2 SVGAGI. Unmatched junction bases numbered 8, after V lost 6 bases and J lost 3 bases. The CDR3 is CASSPPGLVTDTQYF. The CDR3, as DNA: TGTGCCAGCAGCCCCCCGGGACTAGTAACAGATACGCAGTATTTT.